This is a list of T cell receptor beta chains from one sample in a study of a mutant IDH1 vaccine in newly diagnosed glioma. Profiling relied on immunoSEQ multiplex PCR, and the TCRdb table lists in-frame clones only, not all of them. This sample yields tens of thousands of clones, of which 74% are seen a single time; 4.5% to 5% belongs to the top ten. These receptors' antigens are unknown. The sequencing used PBMCs, collected from a glioma patient whose treatment included an IDH1 peptide vaccine. The source is a man over 45 with glioma. Each CDR3 is given with its conserved first and last residue. D genes are given only for firm matches. Size is omitted from some rows. Given values are once, few, many or a class for expanded clones.

cdr3_length,clone_size,j_call,d_call,v_call,cdr3_nt,cdr3_aa
13,few,TRBJ1-1,.,TRBV5-1,TGCGCCAGCAGCTATCAGGGAGCCACTGAAGCTTTCTTT,CASSYQGATEAFF
14,once,TRBJ1-2,.,TRBV7-2,TGTGCCAGCAGCTTAGATTTCAACAGGGAGATTGGCACCTTC,CASSLDFNREIGTF
14,.,TRBJ1-3,.,TRBV7-2,TGTGCCAGCACCCTCTCAGGGACTGGAAACACCATATATTTT,CASTLSGTGNTIYF
12,once,TRBJ2-3,.,TRBV25-1,TGTGCCAGCAGTTCCCGGACAGATACGCAGTATTTT,CASSSRTDTQYF
13,.,TRBJ2-7,.,TRBV30,TGTGCCTGGAGCATTCAGAGCTCCTACGAGCAGTACTTC,CAWSIQSSYEQYF
16,few,TRBJ1-1,.,TRBV11-2,TGTGCCAGCAGCTTAGTACCCCACATAAGGAACACTGAAGCTTTCTTT,CASSLVPHIRNTEAFF
13,.,TRBJ1-1,.,TRBV5-6,TGTGCCAGCAGCTTGGGTCAGGTGAGGGAAGCTTTCTTT,CASSLGQVREAFF
12,.,TRBJ1-1,.,TRBV10-2,TGCGCCAGCAACATCGCAGGGAGTGAAGCTTTCTTT,CASNIAGSEAFF
15,.,TRBJ2-7,TRBD2,TRBV7-2,TGTGCCAGCAGCTTAGAAGCGGGGGGGCTCGAGGAGCAGTACTTC,CASSLEAGGLEEQYF
15,once,TRBJ2-7,.,TRBV7-9,TGTGCCAGCAGCTCACCAGACAGGCACTCCTACGAGCAGTACTTC,CASSSPDRHSYEQYF
14,.,TRBJ2-7,TRBD1,TRBV4-1,TGCGCCAGCAGCCGGACAGGGCCCTCCTACGAGCAGTACTTC,CASSRTGPSYEQYF
19,.,TRBJ2-4,.,TRBV30,TGTGCCTGGAGTGTACTAGGGGACGGGGCACGTAGAGCCAAAAACATTCAGTACTTC,CAWSVLGDGARRAKNIQYF
13,.,TRBJ1-4,.,TRBV7-2,TGTGCCAGCAGCCCGGGGAGACAGGAAAAACTGTTTTTT,CASSPGRQEKLFF
16,.,TRBJ1-5,TRBD1,TRBV7-9,TGTGCCAGCAGCTTATCAGGGGGCCTAAGCAATCAGCCCCAGCATTTT,CASSLSGGLSNQPQHF
17,.,TRBJ1-2,TRBD1,TRBV5-6,TGTGCCAGCAGCCTACTCGGGGGACAGAGCGTCAGCTATGGCTACACCTTC,CASSLLGGQSVSYGYTF
14,.,TRBJ2-7,TRBD1,TRBV2,TGTGCCAGCAGTGCCGGGACAGGGGTCTACGAGCAGTACTTC,CASSAGTGVYEQYF
13,.,TRBJ1-6,TRBD1,TRBV29-1,TGCAGCGTCCGACAGGGGAGTAATTCACCCCTCCACTTT,CSVRQGSNSPLHF
15,.,TRBJ2-3,TRBD2,TRBV2,TGTGCCAGCAGAGAGCGGGGGGTTAGCACAGATACGCAGTATTTT,CASRERGVSTDTQYF
13,many,TRBJ1-1,.,TRBV7-2,TGTGCCAGCAGCCCTAAGCCCTACACTGAAGCTTTCTTT,CASSPKPYTEAFF
15,.,TRBJ2-3,TRBD2,TRBV30,TGTGCCTGGAGTCCCGGGACTAGCGAGGCAGATACGCAGTATTTT,CAWSPGTSEADTQYF
13,.,TRBJ1-5,.,TRBV28,TGTGCCGCTACCTTTAGGGGAAATCAGCCCCAGCATTTT,CAATFRGNQPQHF
16,medium-sized,TRBJ1-1,TRBD1,TRBV5-1,TGCGCCAGCAGCCCTTCGACAGGGTTGACGAACACTGAAGCTTTCTTT,CASSPSTGLTNTEAFF
12,.,TRBJ1-4,.,TRBV6-5,TGTGCCAGCAGTGATTACGCGGGAAAACTGTTTTTT,CASSDYAGKLFF
11,.,TRBJ1-1,.,TRBV29-1,TGCAGCGTTGACGGAACCGCAGAAGCTTTCTTT,CSVDGTAEAFF
13,.,TRBJ1-1,TRBD1,TRBV29-1,TGCAGCGTCGACAGGGGTTGGAACACTGAAGCTTTCTTT,CSVDRGWNTEAFF
14,few,TRBJ1-5,.,TRBV5-6,TGTGCCAGCAGCTTGGGACAGAAGAATCAGCCCCAGCATTTT,CASSLGQKNQPQHF
14,.,TRBJ2-7,.,TRBV6-5,TGTGCCAGCAGTTCGGACCTAACCGGCTTCGAGCAGTACTTC,CASSSDLTGFEQYF
14,.,TRBJ2-7,TRBD1,TRBV7-2,TGTGCCAGCAGCCCCGGGACAGGGATATACGAGCAGTACTTC,CASSPGTGIYEQYF
15,.,TRBJ2-7,.,TRBV5-1,TGCGCCAGCAGCTTGGCCCCGGGCCCGGGATACGAGCAGTACTTC,CASSLAPGPGYEQYF
11,few,TRBJ1-5,.,TRBV15,TGTGCCACCGGTTCCAATCAGCCCCAGCATTTT,CATGSNQPQHF
14,.,TRBJ2-7,TRBD2,TRBV29-1,TGCAGCGTTGGCGGCGGGGGGATCTCCTACGAGCAGTACTTC,CSVGGGGISYEQYF
14,.,TRBJ1-5,.,TRBV7-9,TGTGCCAGCAGCTTAGTCGGGGGAAATCAGCCCCAGCATTTT,CASSLVGGNQPQHF
15,.,TRBJ2-7,.,TRBV7-8,TGTGCCAGCAGTACGGAAGTCACCCGGGTCTACGAGCAGTACTTC,CASSTEVTRVYEQYF
14,.,TRBJ1-5,.,TRBV19,TGTGCCAGTAGTCAGGGTCCCGGGAATCAGCCCCAGCATTTT,CASSQGPGNQPQHF
15,.,TRBJ1-5,TRBD1,TRBV6-1,TGTGCCACCTTAACAGGGGGCAATGGCAATCAGCCCCAGCATTTT,CATLTGGNGNQPQHF
12,.,TRBJ2-5,.,TRBV5-4,TGTGCCAGCAGCGGGGACATGGAGACCCAGTACTTC,CASSGDMETQYF
14,.,TRBJ2-1,TRBD1,TRBV2,TGTGCCAGCATAGTGGGGACAGGGGCGGATGAGCAGTTCTTC,CASIVGTGADEQFF
14,.,TRBJ2-1,.,TRBV30,TGTGCCTGGAGAGGGACCCGCTATGCCAATGAGCAGTTCTTC,CAWRGTRYANEQFF
16,.,TRBJ1-5,.,TRBV7-2,TGTGCCAGCAGCTTACTACCGGGGGCCAATGTAAGTAACCAGCATTTT,CASSLLPGANVSNQHF
15,few,TRBJ1-4,.,TRBV5-5,TGTGCCAGCAGCCACGGGGCGCTCACTAATGAAAAACTGTTTTTT,CASSHGALTNEKLFF
13,.,TRBJ2-1,TRBD1,TRBV19,TGTGCCACCTCGGGACAGTCCTACAATGAGCAGTTCTTC,CATSGQSYNEQFF
13,.,TRBJ2-5,TRBD2,TRBV30,TGTGCCTGGAGTGGGACTAGCGTAGAGACCCAGTACTTC,CAWSGTSVETQYF
17,.,TRBJ2-3,.,TRBV5-6,TGTGCCAGCAGCCTCTCAGTAGGGGAATTATGGTCAGATACGCAGTATTTT,CASSLSVGELWSDTQYF
14,.,TRBJ2-6,.,TRBV18,TGTGCCAGCTCACTCAGGTCTGGGGCCAACGTCCTGACTTTC,CASSLRSGANVLTF
14,once,TRBJ2-2,.,TRBV7-9,TGTGCCAGCAGCTTAGACTCTAACACCGGGGAGCTGTTTTTT,CASSLDSNTGELFF
12,few,TRBJ2-7,.,TRBV27,TGTGCCAGCAGCAGGATGGGGGACGAGCAGTACTTC,CASSRMGDEQYF
14,.,TRBJ2-5,.,TRBV10-3,TGTGCCATCAGTGAGTCGAGAGAACAAGAGACCCAGTACTTC,CAISESREQETQYF